One T cell receptor (beta chain) is described in this entry. Its antigen is currently unknown. The data stem from a study of shared clonotypes between healthy human individuals. Study-level results: Larger estimated richness was generally recorded for naive subsets relative to memory subsets.

Genomic DNA from each subset was divided evenly over several immunoSEQ plates. Sequencing was performed with immunoSEQ multiplex PCR; in TCRdb, only in-frame clones are kept and a portion is missing. The top ten clones hold 0.3% to 0.4% of a sample with some 2.3 million clones, approximately 95% of them seen once. The clonotype originates from a man aged 18-30 years in good health. Some clones in this sample may be carry-over from other donors' samples. What was sequenced was naive CD4+ T cells from PBMCs. Indicated subset: CD45RA+ positively selected.

CDR3 region: CASSSPTSGNTDTQYF. The CDR3 DNA follows: TGTGCCAGCAGTTCCCCTACTAGCGGGAACACAGATACGCAGTATTTT. The rearrangement joins TRBV28 to TRBJ2-3; 10 bases align to TRBD2. From germline, CDR1 is MDHEN and CDR2 SYDVKM. The J segment lost 2 bases and the V segment lost 4 bases, leaving 6 bases of the junction unmatched. The CDR3 covers 16 residues.